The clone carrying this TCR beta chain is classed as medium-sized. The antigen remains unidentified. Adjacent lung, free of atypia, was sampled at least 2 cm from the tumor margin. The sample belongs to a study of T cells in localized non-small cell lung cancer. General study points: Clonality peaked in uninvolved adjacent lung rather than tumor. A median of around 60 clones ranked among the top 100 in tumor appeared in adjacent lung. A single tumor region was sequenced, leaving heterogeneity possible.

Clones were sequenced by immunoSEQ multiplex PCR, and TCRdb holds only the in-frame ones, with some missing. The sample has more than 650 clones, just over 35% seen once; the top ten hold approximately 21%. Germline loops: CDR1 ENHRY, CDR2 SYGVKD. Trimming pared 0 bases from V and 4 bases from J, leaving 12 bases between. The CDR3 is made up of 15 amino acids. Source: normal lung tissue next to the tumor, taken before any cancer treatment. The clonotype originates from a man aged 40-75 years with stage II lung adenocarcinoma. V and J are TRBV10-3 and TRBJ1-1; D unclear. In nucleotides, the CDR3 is TGTGCCATCAGTGAGTCTGAGGGTGGGAGCACTGAAGCTTTCTTT. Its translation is CAISESEGGSTEAFF.